This entry lists 14 T cell receptor beta chains sequenced from one sample in a study of T cell repertoires in cytomegalovirus infection (dated by TCRdb to about 2019). Read against the paper, the sample's treatment or condition label means: in vitro stimulation with specific CMV peptide epitopes to enrich CMV-specific T cells. Sequencing took place on an Illumina HiSeq 1500. TCRdb handled the public reads itself, with Q25 trimming in fastp and clone calling in MiXCR, and kept productive beta chains. Each entry is one CDR3 protein sequence, shown with its most common DNA and genes. This sample lists 450,000 to 600,000 distinct CDR3 sequences; 33% were detected once. 17% of the sample comes from the top ten. These receptors have no known antigen. The material sequenced was cultured PBMCs, taken from culture after CMV antigen stimulation. These receptors came from a human donor in good health (CMV status not recorded). Some clones in this sample may be carry-over from other donors' samples.

This chain uses TRBV7-2 with TRBJ2-3; the D gene is possibly TRBD2 (5 bases). CDR3 length: 15 amino acids. Germline V gene lookup returns CDR1 SGHTA and CDR2 FQGNSA. The V end was cut by 1 base, the J end by 1 base, with 9 bases between. The CDR3 DNA is TGTGCCAGCAGCTTAGTCGCACTAGGCACAGATACGCAGTATTTT. Translation gives CASSLVALGTDTQYF.

The gene calls are TRBV2 and TRBJ2-7; 7 nucleotides line up with TRBD2. J gave up 0 bases and V 7 bases, and 3 bases lay outside the gene matches. The CDR3 runs 13 residues. The germline V gene has CDR1 SNHLY and CDR2 FYNNEI. The CDR3 is CASTRGGSYEQYF. Here the CDR3 DNA reads TGTGCCAGCACCCGCGGGGGCTCCTACGAGCAGTACTTC.

On this clonotype itself: Germline is not matched at one junction end, which may reflect a read error. J is TRBJ2-3 and V is TRBV27, with 10 positions matching TRBD1. The CDR3 covers 20 residues. Germline V gives CDR1 MNHEY, CDR2 SMNVEV (reference sequence). DNA of the CDR3: TGTGCCAGCAGTTCCGGGTGGAAGACAGGGGGCCTAGCTAGCACAGATACGCAGGATTTT. This gives the protein CASSSGWKTGGLASTDTQDF.

This clonotype was observed a handful of times. The rearrangement joins TRBV24-1 to TRBJ2-5; TRBD2 might be the D (6 bases). CDR3 length: 11 amino acids. Germline V gene lookup returns CDR1 KGHDR and CDR2 SFDVKD. V lost 8 bases to trimming and J lost 5 bases, with 8 bases between them. The CDR3 loop reads CATMEGETQYF. DNA of the CDR3: TGTGCCACCATGGAGGGGGAGACCCAGTACTTC.

This rearrangement joins TRBV25-1 to TRBJ1-6; the D is unclear. The germline CDR1 and CDR2 sequences are MGHDK and SYGVNS. This CDR3 has 15 residues. Trimming removed 3 bases at V and 10 bases at J, with 16 bases between. Here the CDR3 reads CASSDLPPWRSPLHF. The CDR3, as DNA: TGTGCCAGCAGTGACCTGCCCCCTTGGAGGTCACCCCTCCACTTT. The full variable domain, rest sourced from reference TRBV25-1 and TRBJ1-6, is EADIYQTPRYLVIGTGKKITLECSQTMGHDKMYWYQQDPGMELHLIHYSYGVNSTEKGDLSSESTVSRIRTEHFPLTLESARPSHTSQYLCASSDLPPWRSPLHFGNGTRLTVT.

This sequence joins TRBV6-6 and TRBJ1-1; TRBD1 matches 8 bases. J lost 2 bases, V lost 5 bases, and 7 bases had no gene match. Germline V CDR1 and CDR2: MNHNY, SVGAGI (reference sequence). The CDR3 consists of 15 residues. The DNA for the CDR3 is TGTGCCAGCAGTCGGACAGGGAATCAAAACACTGAAGCTTTCTTT. It yields the protein CASSRTGNQNTEAFF.

In this sample, this clonotype turned up a few times. The V gene is TRBV4-1, the J gene TRBJ1-5; D is unclear. The CDR3 length is 16 residues. V was pared by 0 bases and J by 0 bases, with 9 bases between. CDR1 is MGHRA, CDR2 YSYEKL, per germline. The CDR3 DNA is TGCGCCAGCAGCCAAGACCCAGGAAATAGCAATCAGCCCCAGCATTTT. Translation gives CASSQDPGNSNQPQHF.

This clonotype appeared a single time. The V and J genes are TRBV28 and TRBJ2-3, with TRBD2 matching 8 bases. J lost 3 bases, V lost 1 base, and 6 bases had no gene match. The CDR3 length is 16 residues. Looked up from germline, CDR1 is MDHEN and CDR2 is SYDVKM. The CDR3 DNA is TGTGCCAGCAGTTTATTTCCAGCGGGAGCGACAGATACGCAGTATTTT. This codes for CASSLFPAGATDTQYF.

This clonotype was seen only a few times. The chain joins TRBV4-1 to TRBJ2-5, with 8 bases that match TRBD1. J was trimmed by 2 bases and V by 5 bases; bases with no gene match: 4. From germline, CDR1 is MGHRA and CDR2 YSYEKL. This CDR3 has 14 amino acids. The CDR3 DNA reads as TGCGCCAGCAGCTGGAGGACAGGGCAAGAGACCCAGTACTTC. Its protein product is CASSWRTGQETQYF.

The rearrangement links TRBV6-1 to TRBJ2-7, with 9 bases that match TRBD1. Germline-derived CDR1 and CDR2 are MNHNS and SASEGT. The CDR3 runs to 18 residues. V shed 7 bases, J shed 0 bases, and the junction held 16 bases outside the gene matches. The CDR3 loop reads CASTRDRVGLGSSYEQYV. DNA of the CDR3: TGTGCCAGCACGAGGGACAGGGTCGGACTAGGGAGCTCCTACGAGCAGTACGTC.

At least ten counts were recorded for this clonotype. The V gene is TRBV28, the J gene TRBJ1-5, with D uncertain. The germline V gene encodes CDR1 MDHEN and CDR2 SYDVKM. V gave up 2 bases and J gave up 5 bases, with 1 base separating them. The length of the CDR3 is 11 residues. The CDR3 loop reads CASSLDQPQHF. The CDR3 DNA reads TGTGCCAGCAGTTTAGATCAGCCCCAGCATTTT.

The V and J genes are TRBV4-1 and TRBJ2-1, with TRBD2 matching 8 bases. Unmatched junction bases numbered 2, after V lost 1 base and J lost 3 bases. There are 15 residues in the CDR3. CDR1 is MGHRA, CDR2 YSYEKL, per germline. CDR3 sequence reads: CASSQAAGGYNEQFF. As DNA, the CDR3 is TGCGCCAGCAGCCAAGCGGCGGGAGGCTACAATGAGCAGTTCTTC.

This clonotype has a handful of counts. The genes are TRBV28 and TRBJ1-2, with TRBD1 matching 9 bases. Germline CDR1 is MDHEN and CDR2 is SYDVKM. The CDR3 spans 14 residues. J was trimmed by 8 bases and V by 3 bases; bases with no gene match: 7. The CDR3 reads CASSLGDRETGYTF. The DNA of the CDR3 is TGTGCCAGCAGTTTGGGGGACAGGGAGACAGGCTACACCTTC.

The rearrangement joins TRBV7-9 to TRBJ1-4, with 7 bases fitting TRBD1. The V gene's germline CDR1 is SEHNR and CDR2 FQNEAQ (reference sequence). The CDR3 totals 15 residues. V gave up 4 bases and J gave up 1 base; unmatched junction bases: 3. The CDR3 region is CASSSRTGTNEKLFF. CDR3 sequence (DNA): TGTGCCAGCAGCTCAAGGACAGGAACTAATGAAAAACTGTTTTTT. Based on the CDR3 plus reference TRBV7-9 and TRBJ1-4, the full variable domain is DTGVSQNPRHKITKRGQNVTFRCDPISEHNRLYWYRQTLGQGPEFLTYFQNEAQLEKSRLLSDRFSAERPKGSFSTLEIQRTEQGDSAMYLCASSSRTGTNEKLFFGSGTQLSVL.